This T cell receptor beta chain derives from a study of cytomegalovirus exposure and HLA in healthy donors. Study-wide context: In a previous analysis, around 110 million unique TCR beta sequences were found from 170 million or so T cells.

The PCR ran on 60 Vbeta and 13 Jbeta primers. Sequencing used immunoSEQ multiplex PCR; TCRdb keeps in-frame clones, though not all of them. Of some 150,000 clones listed, approximately 80% are singletons. In regard to this clone: Its antigen is currently unknown.

This CDR3 contains 15 residues. The V end was cut by 0 bases, the J end by 0 bases, with 5 bases between. Germline-derived CDR1 and CDR2 are LGHNA and YNFKEQ. The study's findings and limits: Immune exposure was documented only through CMV serostatus.

Sequenced sample: PBMCs. This TCR was recovered from a male donor in good health and CMV-seronegative. The chain is built from TRBV4-2 and TRBJ1-4; D not resolved. The CDR3 DNA sequence: TGTGCCAGCAGCCAAGAAGCCACAACTAATGAAAAACTGTTTTTT. It translates to CASSQEATTNEKLFF.